Given below is one TCR beta chain in context. The antigen remains unidentified. Produced via immunoSEQ multiplex PCR; TCRdb's table is partial and in-frame only. The table records about 46,000 clones, around 92% of them present only once. The data stem from a study of a mutant IDH1 vaccine in newly diagnosed glioma. The overall study: Patients under treatment included around 60% males and around 38% females and had a mean age of approximately 43 years. Patients previously underwent radiotherapy, temozolomide, or both, and most underwent both.

Trimming took 6 bases from V and 4 from J, leaving 16 bases between them. Per the germline V gene, CDR1 is MRHNA and CDR2 is SNTAGT. The length of the CDR3 is 15 residues. Study results and limitations: The vaccine induced immune responses, and these occurred in about 95% of patients.

Time point noted: week 35, safety follow-up. The content of each vaccine dose was 300 ug of mutant IDH1 20-mer peptide, and topical imiquimod accompanied it. New WHO grade 3 or 4 astrocytomas that were IDH1-mutant and ATRX-lost had been found in donors. This chain links TRBV6-4 with TRBJ1-3; the D is unclear. The sequencing here drew on PBMCs, taken from a glioma patient whose treatment included an IDH1 peptide vaccine. This receptor was obtained from a man aged 45-65 years with glioma. CDR3 loop: CASSPWPDEGNTIYF. The CDR3 region has the DNA TGTGCCAGCAGCCCTTGGCCAGACGAGGGAAACACCATATATTTT.